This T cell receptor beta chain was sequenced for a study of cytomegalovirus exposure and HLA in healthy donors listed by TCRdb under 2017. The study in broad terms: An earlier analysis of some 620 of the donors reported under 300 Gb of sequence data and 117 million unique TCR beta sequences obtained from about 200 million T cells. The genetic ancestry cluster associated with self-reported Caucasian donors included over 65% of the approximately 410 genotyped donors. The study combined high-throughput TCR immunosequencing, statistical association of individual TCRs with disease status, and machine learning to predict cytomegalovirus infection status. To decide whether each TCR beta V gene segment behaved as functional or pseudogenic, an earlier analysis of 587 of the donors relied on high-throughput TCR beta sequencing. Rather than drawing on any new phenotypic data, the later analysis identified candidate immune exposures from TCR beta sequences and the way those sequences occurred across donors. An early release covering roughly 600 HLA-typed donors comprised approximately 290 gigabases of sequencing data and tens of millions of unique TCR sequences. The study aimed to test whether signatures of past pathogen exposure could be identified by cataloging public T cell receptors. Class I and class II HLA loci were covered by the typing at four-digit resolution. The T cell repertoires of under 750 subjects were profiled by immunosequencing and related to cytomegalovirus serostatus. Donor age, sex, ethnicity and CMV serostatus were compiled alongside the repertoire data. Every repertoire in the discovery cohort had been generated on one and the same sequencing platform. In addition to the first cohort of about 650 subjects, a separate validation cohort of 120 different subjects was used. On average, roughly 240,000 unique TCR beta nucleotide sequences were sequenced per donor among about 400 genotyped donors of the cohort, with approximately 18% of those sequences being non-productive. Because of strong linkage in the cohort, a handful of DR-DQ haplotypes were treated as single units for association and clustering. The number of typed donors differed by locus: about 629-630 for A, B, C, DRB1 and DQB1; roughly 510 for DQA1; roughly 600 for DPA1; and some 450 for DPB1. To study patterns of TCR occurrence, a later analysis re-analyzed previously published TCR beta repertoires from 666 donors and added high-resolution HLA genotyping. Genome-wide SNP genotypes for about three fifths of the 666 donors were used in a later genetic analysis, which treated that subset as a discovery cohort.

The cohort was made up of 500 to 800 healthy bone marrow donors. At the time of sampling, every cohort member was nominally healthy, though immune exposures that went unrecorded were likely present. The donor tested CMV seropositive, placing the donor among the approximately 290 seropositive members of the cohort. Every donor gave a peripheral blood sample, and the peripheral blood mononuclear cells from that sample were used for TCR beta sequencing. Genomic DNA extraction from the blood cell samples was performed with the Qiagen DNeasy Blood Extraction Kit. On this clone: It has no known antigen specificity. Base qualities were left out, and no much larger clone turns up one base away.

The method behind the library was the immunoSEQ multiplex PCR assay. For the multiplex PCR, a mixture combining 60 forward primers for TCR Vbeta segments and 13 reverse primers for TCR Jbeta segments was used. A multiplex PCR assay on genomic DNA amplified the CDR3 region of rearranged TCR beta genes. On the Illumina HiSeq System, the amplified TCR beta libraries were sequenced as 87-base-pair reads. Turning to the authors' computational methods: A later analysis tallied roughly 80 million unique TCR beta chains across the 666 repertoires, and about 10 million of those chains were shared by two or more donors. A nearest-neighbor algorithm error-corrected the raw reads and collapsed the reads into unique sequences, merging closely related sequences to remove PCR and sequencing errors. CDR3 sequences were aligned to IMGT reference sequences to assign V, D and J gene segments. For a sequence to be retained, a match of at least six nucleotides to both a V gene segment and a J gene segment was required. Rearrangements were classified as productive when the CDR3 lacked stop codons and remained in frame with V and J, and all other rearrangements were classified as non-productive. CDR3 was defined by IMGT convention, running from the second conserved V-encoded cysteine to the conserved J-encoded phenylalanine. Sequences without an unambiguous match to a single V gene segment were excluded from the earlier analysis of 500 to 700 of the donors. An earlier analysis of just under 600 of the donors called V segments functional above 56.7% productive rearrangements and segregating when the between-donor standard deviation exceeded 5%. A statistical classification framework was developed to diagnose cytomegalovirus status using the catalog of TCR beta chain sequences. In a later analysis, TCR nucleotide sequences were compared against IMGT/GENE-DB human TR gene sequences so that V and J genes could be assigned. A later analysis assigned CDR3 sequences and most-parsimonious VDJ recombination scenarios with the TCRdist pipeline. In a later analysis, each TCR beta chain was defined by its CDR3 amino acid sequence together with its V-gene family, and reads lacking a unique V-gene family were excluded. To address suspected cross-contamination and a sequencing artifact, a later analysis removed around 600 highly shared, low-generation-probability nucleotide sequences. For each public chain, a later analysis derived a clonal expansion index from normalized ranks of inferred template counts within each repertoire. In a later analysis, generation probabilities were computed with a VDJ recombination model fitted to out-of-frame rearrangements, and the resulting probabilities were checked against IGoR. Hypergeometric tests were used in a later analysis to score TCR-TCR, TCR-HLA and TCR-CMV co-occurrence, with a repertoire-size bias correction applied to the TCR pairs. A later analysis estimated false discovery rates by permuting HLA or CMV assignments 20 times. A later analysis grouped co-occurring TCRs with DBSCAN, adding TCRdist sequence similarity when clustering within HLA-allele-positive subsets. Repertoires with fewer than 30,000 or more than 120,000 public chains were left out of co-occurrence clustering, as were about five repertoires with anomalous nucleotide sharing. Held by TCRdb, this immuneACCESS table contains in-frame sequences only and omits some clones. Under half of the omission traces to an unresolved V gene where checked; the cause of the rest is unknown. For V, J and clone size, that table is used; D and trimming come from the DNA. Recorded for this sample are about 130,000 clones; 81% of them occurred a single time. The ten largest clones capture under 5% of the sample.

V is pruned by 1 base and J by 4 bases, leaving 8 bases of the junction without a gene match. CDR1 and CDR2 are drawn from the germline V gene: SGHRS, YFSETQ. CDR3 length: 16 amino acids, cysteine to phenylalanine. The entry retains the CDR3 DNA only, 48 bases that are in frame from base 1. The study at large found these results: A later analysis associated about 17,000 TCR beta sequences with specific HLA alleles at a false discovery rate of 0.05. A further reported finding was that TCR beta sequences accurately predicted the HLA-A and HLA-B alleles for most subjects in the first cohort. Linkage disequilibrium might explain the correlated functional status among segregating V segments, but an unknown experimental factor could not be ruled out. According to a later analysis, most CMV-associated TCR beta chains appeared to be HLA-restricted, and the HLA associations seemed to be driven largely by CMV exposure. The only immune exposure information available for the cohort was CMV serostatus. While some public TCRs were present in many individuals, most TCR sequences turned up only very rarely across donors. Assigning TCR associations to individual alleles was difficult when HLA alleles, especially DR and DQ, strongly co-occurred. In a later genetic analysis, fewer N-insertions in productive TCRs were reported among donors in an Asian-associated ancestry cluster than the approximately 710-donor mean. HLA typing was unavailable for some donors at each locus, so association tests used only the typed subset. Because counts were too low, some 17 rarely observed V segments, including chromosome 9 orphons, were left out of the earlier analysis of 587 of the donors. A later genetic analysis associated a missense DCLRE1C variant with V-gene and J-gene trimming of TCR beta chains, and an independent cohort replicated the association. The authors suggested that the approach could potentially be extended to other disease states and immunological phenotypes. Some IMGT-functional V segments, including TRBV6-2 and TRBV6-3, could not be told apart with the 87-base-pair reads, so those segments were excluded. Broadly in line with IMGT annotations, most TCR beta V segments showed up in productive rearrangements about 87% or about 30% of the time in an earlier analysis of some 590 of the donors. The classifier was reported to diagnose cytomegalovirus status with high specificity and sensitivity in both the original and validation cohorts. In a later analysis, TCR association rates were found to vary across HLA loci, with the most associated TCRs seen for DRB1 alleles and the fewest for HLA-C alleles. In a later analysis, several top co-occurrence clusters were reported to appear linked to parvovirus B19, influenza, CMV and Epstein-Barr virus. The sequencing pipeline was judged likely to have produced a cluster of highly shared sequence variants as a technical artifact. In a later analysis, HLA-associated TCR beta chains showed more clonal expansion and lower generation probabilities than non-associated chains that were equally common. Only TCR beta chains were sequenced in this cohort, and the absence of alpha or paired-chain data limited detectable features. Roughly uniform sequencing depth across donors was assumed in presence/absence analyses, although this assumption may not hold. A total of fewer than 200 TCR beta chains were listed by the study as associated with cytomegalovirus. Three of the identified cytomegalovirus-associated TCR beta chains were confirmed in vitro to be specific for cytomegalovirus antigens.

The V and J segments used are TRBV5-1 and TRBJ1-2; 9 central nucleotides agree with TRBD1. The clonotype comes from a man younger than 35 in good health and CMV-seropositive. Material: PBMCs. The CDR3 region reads CASSLSAGQGVYGYTF. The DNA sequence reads TGCGCCAGCAGCTTGTCGGCGGGACAGGGAGTCTATGGCTACACCTTC. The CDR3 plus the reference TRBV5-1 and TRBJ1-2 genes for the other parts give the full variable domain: KAGVTQTPRYLIKTRGQQVTLSCSPISGHRSVSWYQQTPGQGLQFLFEYFSETQRNKGNFPGRFSGRQFSNSRSEMNVSTLELGDSALYLCASSLSAGQGVYGYTFGSGTRLTVV.